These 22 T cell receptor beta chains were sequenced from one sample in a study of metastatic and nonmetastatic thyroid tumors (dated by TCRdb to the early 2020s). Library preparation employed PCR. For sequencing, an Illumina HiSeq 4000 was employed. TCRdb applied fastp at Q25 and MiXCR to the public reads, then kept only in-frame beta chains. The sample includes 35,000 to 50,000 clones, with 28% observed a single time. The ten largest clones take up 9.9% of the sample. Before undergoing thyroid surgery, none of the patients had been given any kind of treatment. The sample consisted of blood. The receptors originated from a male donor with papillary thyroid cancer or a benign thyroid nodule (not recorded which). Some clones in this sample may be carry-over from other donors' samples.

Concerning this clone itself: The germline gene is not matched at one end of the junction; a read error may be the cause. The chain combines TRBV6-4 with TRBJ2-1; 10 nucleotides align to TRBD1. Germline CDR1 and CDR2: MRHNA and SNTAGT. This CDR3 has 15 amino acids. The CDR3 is CASSVSTGGYHEQFF. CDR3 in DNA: TGTGCGAGCAGTGTCTCGACAGGGGGCTACCATGAGCAGTTCTTC.

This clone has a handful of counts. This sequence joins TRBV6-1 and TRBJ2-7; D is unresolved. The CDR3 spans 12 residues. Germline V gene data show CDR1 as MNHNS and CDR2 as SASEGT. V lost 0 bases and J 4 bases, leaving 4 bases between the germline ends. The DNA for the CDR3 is TGTGCCAGCAGTGAAGCTGGGTACGAGCAGTACTTC. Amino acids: CASSEAGYEQYF.

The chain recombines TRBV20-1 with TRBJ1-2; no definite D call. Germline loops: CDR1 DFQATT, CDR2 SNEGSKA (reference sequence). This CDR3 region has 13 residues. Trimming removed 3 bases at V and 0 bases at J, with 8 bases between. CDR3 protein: CSASGGANYGYTF. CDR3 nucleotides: TGCAGTGCTAGTGGCGGAGCTAACTATGGCTACACCTTC.

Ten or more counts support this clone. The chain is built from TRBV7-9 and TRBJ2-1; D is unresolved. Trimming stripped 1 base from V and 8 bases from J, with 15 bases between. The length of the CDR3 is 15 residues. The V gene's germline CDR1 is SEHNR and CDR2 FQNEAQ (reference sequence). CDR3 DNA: TGTGCCAGCAGCTTAGAGGGCCCCACGGGTGATGAGCAGTTCTTC. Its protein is CASSLEGPTGDEQFF.

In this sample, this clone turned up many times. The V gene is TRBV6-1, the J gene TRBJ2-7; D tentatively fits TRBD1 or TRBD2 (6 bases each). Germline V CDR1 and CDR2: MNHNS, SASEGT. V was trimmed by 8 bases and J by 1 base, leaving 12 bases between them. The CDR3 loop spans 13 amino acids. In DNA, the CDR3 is TGTGCCAGCGGGGGGCCCAAATCCTACGAGCAGTACTTC. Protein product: CASGGPKSYEQYF.

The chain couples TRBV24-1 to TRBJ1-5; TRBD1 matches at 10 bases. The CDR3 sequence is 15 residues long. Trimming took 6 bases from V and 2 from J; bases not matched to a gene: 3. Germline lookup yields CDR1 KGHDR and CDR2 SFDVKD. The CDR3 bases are TGTGCCACCAGTAAGACAGGGGGCGGCAATCAGCCCCAGCATTTT. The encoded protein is CATSKTGGGNQPQHF.

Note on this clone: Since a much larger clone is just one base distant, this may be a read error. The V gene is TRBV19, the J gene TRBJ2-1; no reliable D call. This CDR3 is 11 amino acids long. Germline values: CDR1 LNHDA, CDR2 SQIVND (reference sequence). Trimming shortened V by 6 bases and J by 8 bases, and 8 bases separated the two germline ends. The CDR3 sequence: CASRRPHEQFF. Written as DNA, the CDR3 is TGTGCCAGTAGAAGACCGCATGAGCAGTTCTTC.

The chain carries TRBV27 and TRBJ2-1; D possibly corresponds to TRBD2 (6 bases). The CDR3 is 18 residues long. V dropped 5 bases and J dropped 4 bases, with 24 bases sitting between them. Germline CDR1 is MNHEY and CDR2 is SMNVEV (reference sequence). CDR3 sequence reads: CASSLEAYLGGDYNEQFF. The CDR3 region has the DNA TGTGCCAGCAGTCTGGAGGCCTATTTAGGAGGGGATTACAATGAGCAGTTCTTC.

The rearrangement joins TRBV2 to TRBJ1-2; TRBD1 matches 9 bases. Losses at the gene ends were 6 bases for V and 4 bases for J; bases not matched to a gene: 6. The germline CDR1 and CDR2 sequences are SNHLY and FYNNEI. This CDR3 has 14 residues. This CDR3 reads CASRSTGGGYGYTF. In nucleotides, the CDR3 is TGTGCCAGCAGAAGCACAGGGGGCGGCTATGGCTACACCTTC.

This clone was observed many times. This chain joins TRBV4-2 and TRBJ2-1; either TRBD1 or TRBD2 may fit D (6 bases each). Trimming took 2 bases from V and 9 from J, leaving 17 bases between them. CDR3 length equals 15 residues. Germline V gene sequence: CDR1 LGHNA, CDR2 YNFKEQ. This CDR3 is CASSQSSSGATEQFF. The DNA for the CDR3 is TGTGCCAGCAGCCAATCGAGTTCGGGGGCCACTGAGCAGTTCTTC.

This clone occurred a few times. DNA of the CDR3: TGTGCCAGTCACCAACCACCCGGGACTAGCGGGAGGGCCGGGGAGCAGTTCTTC. Its protein product is CASHQPPGTSGRAGEQFF. The chain combines TRBV6-7 with TRBJ2-1; 16 positions match TRBD2. TRBV6-7 is an ORF; its function is uncertain. V trimming: 9 bases; J trimming: 10 bases; junction bases outside the gene matches: 18. CDR3 length: 18 residues.

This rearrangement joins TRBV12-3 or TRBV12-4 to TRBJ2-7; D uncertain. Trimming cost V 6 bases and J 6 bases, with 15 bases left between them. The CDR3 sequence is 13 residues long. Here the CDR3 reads CASSQGGWFEQYF. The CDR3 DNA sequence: TGTGCCAGCAGCCAAGGTGGCTGGTTCGAGCAGTACTTC.

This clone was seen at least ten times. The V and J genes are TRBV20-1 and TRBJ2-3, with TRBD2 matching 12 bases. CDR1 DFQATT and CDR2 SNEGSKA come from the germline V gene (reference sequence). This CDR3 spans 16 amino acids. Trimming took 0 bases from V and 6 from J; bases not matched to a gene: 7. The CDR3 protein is CSARDWTSGASDTQYF. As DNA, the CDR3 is TGCAGTGCTAGAGATTGGACTAGCGGGGCCTCCGATACGCAGTATTTT.

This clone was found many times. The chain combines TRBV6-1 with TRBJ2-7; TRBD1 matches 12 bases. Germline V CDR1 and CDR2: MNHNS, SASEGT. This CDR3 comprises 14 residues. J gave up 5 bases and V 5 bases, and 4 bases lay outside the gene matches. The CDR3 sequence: CASSHRDRGHEQYF. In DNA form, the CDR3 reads TGTGCCAGCAGTCACCGGGACAGGGGGCACGAGCAGTACTTC.

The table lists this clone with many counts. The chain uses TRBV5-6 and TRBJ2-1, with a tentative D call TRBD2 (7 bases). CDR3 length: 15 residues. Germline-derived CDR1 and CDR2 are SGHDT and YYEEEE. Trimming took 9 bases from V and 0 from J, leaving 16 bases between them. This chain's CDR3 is CATDRGASSYNEQFF. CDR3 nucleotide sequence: TGTGCCACCGATCGGGGGGCCAGCTCCTACAATGAGCAGTTCTTC. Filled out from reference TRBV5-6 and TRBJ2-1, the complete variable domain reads DAGVTQSPTHLIKTRGQQVTLRCSPKSGHDTVSWYQQALGQGPQFIFQYYEEEERQRGNFPDRFSGHQFPNYSSELNVNALLLGDSALYLCATDRGASSYNEQFFGPGTRLTVL.

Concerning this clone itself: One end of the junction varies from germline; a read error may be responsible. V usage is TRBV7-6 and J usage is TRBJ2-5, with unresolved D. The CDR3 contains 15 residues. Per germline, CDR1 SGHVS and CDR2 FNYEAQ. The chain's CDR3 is CASSLTPEPAETKYF. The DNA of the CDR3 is TGTGCCAGCAGCTTAACCCCGGAGCCTGCAGAGACCAAGTACTTC.

The CDR3 DNA reads TGTGCCAGCAGCGACGGGACGCAACAAGAGACCCAGTACTTC. This encodes CASSDGTQQETQYF. The V gene is TRBV5-4, the J gene TRBJ2-5, with D perhaps given as TRBD1 or TRBD2 (5 bases each). Looked up from germline, CDR1 is SGHNT and CDR2 is YYREEE (reference sequence). The CDR3 totals 14 residues. V was shortened by 4 bases and J by 2 bases, with 12 bases between the two germline ends.

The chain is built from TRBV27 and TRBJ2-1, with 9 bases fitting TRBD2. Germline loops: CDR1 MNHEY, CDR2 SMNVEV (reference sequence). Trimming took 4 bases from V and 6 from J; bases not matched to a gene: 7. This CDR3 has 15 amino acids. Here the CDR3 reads CASSSCTSGCNEQFF. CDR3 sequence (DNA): TGTGCCAGCAGTTCATGTACTAGCGGGTGCAATGAGCAGTTCTTC.

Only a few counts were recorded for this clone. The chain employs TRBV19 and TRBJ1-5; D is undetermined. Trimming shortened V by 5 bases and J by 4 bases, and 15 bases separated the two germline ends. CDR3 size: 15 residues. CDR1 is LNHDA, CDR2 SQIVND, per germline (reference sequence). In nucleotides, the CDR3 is TGTGCCAGTAGTCCCACGGGCCCACGTAATCAGCCCCAGCATTTT. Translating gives CASSPTGPRNQPQHF.

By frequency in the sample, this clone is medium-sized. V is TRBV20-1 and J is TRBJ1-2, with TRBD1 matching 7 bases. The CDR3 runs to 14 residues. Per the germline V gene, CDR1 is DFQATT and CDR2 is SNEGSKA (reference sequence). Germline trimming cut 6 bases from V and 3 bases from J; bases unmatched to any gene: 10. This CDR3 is CSARTDRAYYGYTF. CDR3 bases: TGCAGTGCGAGAACCGACAGGGCGTACTATGGCTACACCTTC.

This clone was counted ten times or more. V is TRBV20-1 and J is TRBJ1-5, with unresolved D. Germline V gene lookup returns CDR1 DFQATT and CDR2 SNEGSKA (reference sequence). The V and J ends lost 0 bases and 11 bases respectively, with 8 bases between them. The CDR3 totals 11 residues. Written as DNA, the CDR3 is TGCAGTGCTAGAGATGGAAGGGCCCAGCATTTT. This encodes CSARDGRAQHF.

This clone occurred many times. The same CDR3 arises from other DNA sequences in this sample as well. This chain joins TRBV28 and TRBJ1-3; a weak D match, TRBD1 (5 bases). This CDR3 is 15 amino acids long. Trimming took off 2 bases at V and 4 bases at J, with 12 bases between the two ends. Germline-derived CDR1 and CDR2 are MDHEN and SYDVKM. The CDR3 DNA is TGTGCCAGCAGTTTACGGTCGGGACTGGGAAACACCATATATTTT. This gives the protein CASSLRSGLGNTIYF.